This is a list of T cell receptor beta chains from one sample in a study of cytomegalovirus exposure and HLA in healthy donors. The assay was immunoSEQ multiplex PCR, and TCRdb's table has in-frame clones only and misses some. The sample contains under 200,000 clones, roughly 80% of which appear only once. Sequenced input: PBMCs. These receptors all stem from a woman between 18 and 30 years old in good health and CMV-seronegative. The conserved cysteine and the conserved F or W are not part of the CDR3 here. A D gene is named only where the DNA matches it firmly.

CDR3: ASSSDYYSYNEQF; D: -; J: TRBJ2-1; V: TRBV7-8
CDR3: ASSPTTGVQETQY; D: -; J: TRBJ2-5; V: TRBV18
CDR3: ASSLGGGVSYEQY; D: -; J: TRBJ2-7; V: TRBV5-1
CDR3: ASSPLSSSELF; D: -; J: TRBJ2-2; V: TRBV19
CDR3: ATLAGLKDTDTQY; D: -; J: TRBJ2-3; V: TRBV19
CDR3: ASSVAGATGELF; D: TRBD2; J: TRBJ2-2; V: TRBV10-1
CDR3: ASSPDSSVTYGYT; D: -; J: TRBJ1-2; V: TRBV6-4
CDR3: ASSPDNGYT; D: -; J: TRBJ1-2; V: TRBV18
CDR3: ASSPTVLPEAF; D: -; J: TRBJ1-1; V: TRBV9
CDR3: ATSRAQGAGAQY; D: -; J: TRBJ2-5; V: TRBV15
CDR3: ASSLTGSSSLYEQY; D: -; J: -; V: TRBV5-4
CDR3: ASSFFASGRINEQF; D: TRBD2; J: TRBJ2-1; V: TRBV27
CDR3: ASRIGQGNQPQH; D: TRBD1; J: TRBJ1-5; V: TRBV27
CDR3: ASSAPGDYT; D: -; J: TRBJ1-2; V: TRBV6-1
CDR3: AISPSDTNEKLF; D: -; J: TRBJ1-4; V: TRBV10-3
CDR3: ASSDPTGAIDTQY; D: TRBD1; J: TRBJ2-3; V: TRBV25-1
CDR3: ASSLNPGEFAGNTIY; D: -; J: TRBJ1-3; V: TRBV7-6
CDR3: ASSKSGTSFHTQY; D: TRBD2; J: TRBJ2-3; V: TRBV28
CDR3: FDRPPDYEQY; D: -; J: TRBJ2-7; V: TRBV5-8
CDR3: ASSLGGESPLH; D: -; J: TRBJ1-6; V: TRBV27
CDR3: ASSPALAGDAYEQY; D: TRBD2; J: TRBJ2-7; V: TRBV18
CDR3: ASSLAGQGSYEQY; D: -; J: TRBJ2-7; V: TRBV5-6
CDR3: ASSPRGANTGELF; D: TRBD2; J: TRBJ2-2; V: TRBV18
CDR3: ASSLTGTGVGQPQH; D: TRBD1; J: TRBJ1-5; V: TRBV5-1
CDR3: ASSPGTGSYQPQH; D: TRBD1; J: TRBJ1-5; V: TRBV4-1
CDR3: ASSSINTGTGDFNTQY; D: TRBD1; J: TRBJ2-3; V: TRBV5-6
CDR3: ASSPRTGDSGNTIY; D: TRBD1; J: TRBJ1-3; V: TRBV7-8
CDR3: AWSPPSGSRELF; D: TRBD2; J: TRBJ2-2; V: TRBV30
CDR3: ASSVPNTGELF; D: -; J: TRBJ2-2; V: TRBV9
CDR3: SARDYLTQY; D: -; J: TRBJ2-5; V: TRBV20-1
CDR3: ASRIRGTAEEREQY; D: -; J: TRBJ2-7; V: TRBV27
CDR3: ASSLTGLAESYEQY; D: TRBD2; J: TRBJ2-7; V: TRBV27
CDR3: ASSLAGQIFSYEQY; D: -; J: TRBJ2-7; V: TRBV5-1
CDR3: AISTTRTDAYEQY; D: -; J: TRBJ2-7; V: TRBV10-3
CDR3: ATGVAQGGTEAF; D: -; J: TRBJ1-1; V: TRBV15
CDR3: ASSFGWRALNQPQH; D: -; J: TRBJ1-5; V: TRBV28
CDR3: ASTRQQGAIQPQH; D: TRBD1; J: TRBJ1-5; V: TRBV28
CDR3: ASSVAVAGGETQY; D: TRBD2; J: TRBJ2-5; V: TRBV9
CDR3: ASSEGGQGQETQY; D: TRBD1; J: TRBJ2-5; V: TRBV2
CDR3: ASRTIQGNYGYT; D: -; J: TRBJ1-2; V: TRBV5-6
CDR3: ASSETANYGYT; D: -; J: TRBJ1-2; V: TRBV6-1
CDR3: ASSHGIREYTEAF; D: -; J: TRBJ1-1; V: TRBV14
CDR3: ASSSGLAGNQETQY; D: TRBD2; J: TRBJ2-5; V: TRBV27
CDR3: ASSYNSGDGTEAF; D: -; J: TRBJ1-1; V: TRBV6-5